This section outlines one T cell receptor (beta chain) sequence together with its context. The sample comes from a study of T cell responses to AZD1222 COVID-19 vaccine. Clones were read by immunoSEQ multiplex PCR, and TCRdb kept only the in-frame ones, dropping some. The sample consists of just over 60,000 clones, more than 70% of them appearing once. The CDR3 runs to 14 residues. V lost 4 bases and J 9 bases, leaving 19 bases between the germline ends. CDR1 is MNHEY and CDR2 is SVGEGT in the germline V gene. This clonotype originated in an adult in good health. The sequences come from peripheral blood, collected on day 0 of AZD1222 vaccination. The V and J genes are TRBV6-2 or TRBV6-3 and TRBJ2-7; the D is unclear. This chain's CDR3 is CASSSDGRRLAQYF. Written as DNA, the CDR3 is TGTGCCAGCAGTTCCGACGGGCGACGGCTTGCGCAGTACTTC.